The rows below give T cell receptor beta chains drawn from one sample of a study of shared clonotypes between healthy human individuals. Assay used: immunoSEQ multiplex PCR; TCRdb lists only in-frame clones, some missing. This table has fewer than 2.5 million clones, 93% appearing once. Sequences were obtained from naive CD4+ T cells from PBMCs. These TCRs come from a man younger than 30 in good health. Some clones in this sample may be carry-over from other donors' samples. The CDR3 runs from the conserved cysteine through the conserved F or W. Fields, in order: J gene, clone size, D gene, V gene, CDR3 DNA, CDR3 protein. The D gene is left open where the match is weak. Clone size appears in some rows only: once, few, many, or a class for an expanded clone.

j_gene: TRBJ2-1
abundance: -
d_gene: -
v_gene: TRBV7-2
CDR3nt: TGTGCCAGCAGCTACGGGATCTTATACAATGAGCAGTTCTTC
CDR3aa: CASSYGILYNEQFF

j_gene: TRBJ2-7
abundance: -
d_gene: TRBD2
v_gene: TRBV5-4
CDR3nt: TGTGCCAGCAGCTTAGCGGGAGCTCCTCACGAGCAGTACTTC
CDR3aa: CASSLAGAPHEQYF

j_gene: TRBJ2-3
abundance: -
d_gene: TRBD1
v_gene: TRBV2
CDR3nt: TGTGCCAGCAGGGCCCGGACAGGGGGCGAGACAGATACGCAGTATTTT
CDR3aa: CASRARTGGETDTQYF

j_gene: TRBJ1-5
abundance: -
d_gene: TRBD1
v_gene: TRBV6-5
CDR3nt: TGTGCCAGCAGTTTAAACCGGGACAGGCATCAGCCCCAGCATTTT
CDR3aa: CASSLNRDRHQPQHF

j_gene: TRBJ2-1
abundance: -
d_gene: TRBD2
v_gene: TRBV2
CDR3nt: TGTGCCAGCAGTTCACTTGGGGGGGCCTACAATGAGCAGTTCTTC
CDR3aa: CASSSLGGAYNEQFF

j_gene: TRBJ1-2
abundance: -
d_gene: -
v_gene: TRBV28
CDR3nt: TGTGCCAGCGGCCCCTTGGGGTATGGCTACACCTTC
CDR3aa: CASGPLGYGYTF

j_gene: TRBJ2-7
abundance: once
d_gene: TRBD2
v_gene: TRBV4-2
CDR3nt: TGTGCCAGCAGCCAAGGACTAGCGGTATACGAGCAGTACTTC
CDR3aa: CASSQGLAVYEQYF

j_gene: TRBJ2-1
abundance: -
d_gene: TRBD2
v_gene: TRBV5-1
CDR3nt: TGCGCCAGCAGCTTGACGCCTAGCGGGGGATACAATGAGCAGTTCTTC
CDR3aa: CASSLTPSGGYNEQFF

j_gene: TRBJ1-2
abundance: -
d_gene: TRBD1
v_gene: TRBV15
CDR3nt: TGTGCCACCAGCACCCCACAGGGGGCGGGTGGCTACACCTTC
CDR3aa: CATSTPQGAGGYTF

j_gene: TRBJ2-1
abundance: -
d_gene: -
v_gene: TRBV5-1
CDR3nt: TGCGCCAGCAGCTTTCTAACCAGTTACAATGAGCAGTTCTTC
CDR3aa: CASSFLTSYNEQFF